The rows below give T cell receptor beta chains drawn from one sample of a study of shared clonotypes between healthy human individuals. This table comes from immunoSEQ multiplex PCR, and its TCRdb copy is limited to in-frame clones, with some not included. The sample has fewer than 2.5 million clones; roughly 93% are singletons. Sequencing was performed on naive CD4+ T cells from PBMCs. The receptors derive from a man aged 18 to 30 in good health. Some clones in this sample may be carry-over from other donors' samples. CDR3s include the opening cysteine and the closing phenylalanine or tryptophan. D genes are given only for firm matches.

D	V	J	CDR3	DNA
-	TRBV28	TRBJ1-1	CASSLTPGQNTEAFF	TGTGCCAGCAGTTTAACTCCGGGACAGAACACTGAAGCTTTCTTT
TRBD1	TRBV7-2	TRBJ2-5	CASAQGARAETQYF	TGTGCCAGCGCCCAGGGGGCGCGTGCGGAGACCCAGTACTTC
TRBD1	TRBV28	TRBJ2-2	CASSLGLGGPNTGELFF	TGTGCCAGCAGTTTGGGTTTAGGGGGCCCGAACACCGGGGAGCTGTTTTTT
TRBD1	TRBV2	TRBJ1-1	CASRGTGITEAFF	TGTGCCAGCAGAGGGACAGGGATCACTGAAGCTTTCTTT
TRBD1	TRBV18	TRBJ1-5	CASSQLGTGGDQPQHF	TGTGCCAGCTCACAACTCGGGACAGGGGGAGACCAGCCCCAGCATTTT
-	TRBV7-2	TRBJ2-4	CASSRSGDIQYF	TGTGCCAGCAGCCGGTCGGGGGACATTCAGTACTTC
TRBD1	TRBV28	TRBJ1-1	CASRTTGTENTEAFF	TGTGCCAGCAGGACCACCGGGACAGAGAACACTGAAGCTTTCTTT
-	TRBV5-6	TRBJ2-5	CASSLGWYREETQYF	TGTGCCAGCAGCTTGGGTTGGTACAGGGAAGAGACCCAGTACTTC
-	TRBV19	TRBJ1-1	CAARGGLAEAFF	TGTGCCGCCCGGGGGGGGCTCGCTGAAGCTTTCTTT
-	TRBV6-1	TRBJ1-5	CASSVTGTAVYQPQHF	TGTGCCAGCAGTGTAACCGGGACGGCAGTGTATCAGCCCCAGCATTTT
TRBD1	TRBV25-1	TRBJ1-2	CASSATGVVYRYTF	TGTGCCAGCAGTGCGACAGGGGTCGTCTATCGCTACACCTTC
-	TRBV29-1	TRBJ1-4	CSVVLRWGGSNEKLFF	TGCAGCGTTGTGCTAAGGTGGGGGGGCAGTAATGAAAAACTGTTTTTT
TRBD1	TRBV18	TRBJ1-2	CASSPTGVDGYTF	TGTGCCAGCTCACCGACAGGGGTGGATGGCTACACCTTC
-	TRBV18	TRBJ2-3	CASSPLAFSTDTQYF	TGTGCCAGCTCACCCCTAGCGTTTAGCACAGATACGCAGTATTTT
TRBD1	TRBV5-8	TRBJ1-6	CASSPNRGGSPLHF	TGTGCCAGCAGCCCAAACAGGGGTGGGTCACCCCTCCACTTT
-	TRBV7-9	TRBJ2-1	CASSYMAGLYNEQFF	TGTGCCAGCAGCTATATGGCGGGCCTCTACAATGAGCAGTTCTTC
-	TRBV11-2	TRBJ2-5	CASSSRQGLLNGETQYF	TGTGCCAGCAGCTCCCGACAGGGACTCCTTAATGGGGAGACCCAGTACTTC
-	TRBV7-8	TRBJ1-1	CAITRSDGMNTEAFF	TGTGCCATAACGAGATCCGACGGCATGAACACTGAAGCTTTCTTT
TRBD2	TRBV10-3	TRBJ2-7	CAISESLAGGREQYF	TGTGCCATCAGTGAGTCGTTGGCGGGAGGGCGCGAGCAGTACTTC
-	TRBV5-1	TRBJ2-6	CASSFAETSGANVLTF	TGCGCCAGCAGCTTTGCAGAAACCTCTGGGGCCAACGTCCTGACTTTC
-	TRBV27	TRBJ1-2	CASSFGPNYGYTF	TGTGCCAGCAGCTTCGGGCCGAACTATGGCTACACCTTC
TRBD1	TRBV19	TRBJ2-1	CASSTRQGFYNEQFF	TGTGCCAGTAGTACTCGACAGGGGTTCTACAATGAGCAGTTCTTC
TRBD1	TRBV5-1	TRBJ1-3	CASSPDRANSGNTIYF	TGCGCCAGCAGCCCGGACAGGGCAAACTCTGGAAACACCATATATTTT
-	TRBV11-1	TRBJ1-2	CASSPTRVEGYTF	TGTGCCAGCAGCCCGACCCGCGTGGAGGGCTACACCTTC